Presented here are 24 T cell receptor beta chains from one specimen sequenced in a study of human T cells and chemical hapten exposure. MiXCR was run by TCRdb on the RACE reads, yielding one entry per CDR3 protein. The sample gives around 120,000 distinct CDR3 sequences, about 13% of which show up once; about 3% is in the top ten. Sample time point: pre-sensitization, week 0. Treatment reported: therapeutic diphenylcyclopropenone sensitization with weekly scalp DPC. This specimen was whole blood, taken in connection with sensitization to the hapten diphenylcyclopropenone (DPC). These receptors all come from a woman between 18 and 30 years old with alopecia areata. Some clones in this sample may be carry-over from other donors' samples.

The chain carries TRBV4-3 and TRBJ1-4, with D unresolved. Germline V CDR1 and CDR2: LGHNA, YSLEER. CDR3 length equals 13 residues. V was shortened by 3 bases and J by 4 bases, with 6 bases between the two germline ends. CDR3 bases: TGCGCCAGCAGCCAGGGGAGTAATGAAAAACTGTTTTTT. Its translation: CASSQGSNEKLFF.

This chain links TRBV2 with TRBJ2-2; D is undetermined. The V and J ends lost 6 bases and 6 bases respectively, with 17 bases between them. In germline, CDR1 is SNHLY, CDR2 FYNNEI. This CDR3 is 15 amino acids long. In DNA form, the CDR3 reads TGTGCCAGCAGCGCCCTGTGGCCGCCAGCCGGGGAGCTGTTTTTT. This codes for CASSALWPPAGELFF.

The chain carries TRBV5-1 and TRBJ1-1; 7 positions match TRBD1. V gave up 4 bases and J gave up 4 bases; unmatched junction bases: 10. CDR3 length equals 15 residues. The germline V gene has CDR1 SGHRS and CDR2 YFSETQ. The CDR3 DNA follows: TGCGCCAGCAGCCGAGAGGGGGCTCGAGGCACTGAAGCTTTCTTT. It encodes CASSREGARGTEAFF.

This clonotype was seen a handful of times. This chain joins TRBV29-1 and TRBJ2-1; the D gene is possibly TRBD1 (6 bases). The CDR3 sequence is 16 residues long. Germline V gene data show CDR1 as SQVTM and CDR2 as ANQGSEA. The V and J ends lost 1 base and 4 bases respectively, with 17 bases between them. The CDR3 spells CSVEGQGPGRYNEQFF. The DNA for the CDR3 is TGCAGCGTTGAAGGGCAGGGGCCAGGTCGTTACAATGAGCAGTTCTTC.

The chain joins TRBV4-1 to TRBJ1-1; D is uncertain. V was shortened by 1 base and J by 4 bases, with 7 bases between the two germline ends. CDR3 length: 13 amino acids. The germline V gene encodes CDR1 MGHRA and CDR2 YSYEKL. The CDR3 DNA is TGCGCCAGCAGCCAAGGAAGAAGCACTGAAGCTTTCTTT. The encoded protein is CASSQGRSTEAFF.

This clonotype was counted ten times or more. The chain carries TRBV6-6 and TRBJ1-2; no definite D call. Trimming took 0 bases from V and 4 from J, leaving 9 bases between them. Germline V CDR1 and CDR2: MNHNY, SVGAGI (reference sequence). The CDR3 covers 14 residues. The CDR3 bases are TGTGCCAGCAGTTACTCGAGTCCCTTCTATGGCTACACCTTC. As protein: CASSYSSPFYGYTF.

This sequence joins TRBV6-2 or TRBV6-3 and TRBJ2-3; D remains ambiguous. CDR1 and CDR2 (germline): MNHEY, SVGEGT. Trimming removed 6 bases from V and 4 bases from J, with 2 bases in between. The CDR3 totals 10 residues. CDR3 sequence (DNA): TGTGCCAGCAGAGCAGATACGCAGTATTTT. It yields the protein CASRADTQYF.

There are a few counts of this clonotype. The V gene is TRBV27, the J gene TRBJ2-1, with 9 bases matching TRBD1. This CDR3 spans 14 amino acids. CDR1 is MNHEY, CDR2 SMNVEV, per germline (reference sequence). Trimming at V came to 2 bases and at J to 9 bases, leaving 5 bases not matched to a gene. The CDR3 is CASSLGTGRSEQFF. The CDR3 bases are TGTGCCAGCAGTTTAGGGACAGGGAGAAGTGAGCAGTTCTTC.

This clonotype turned up a few times. This chain joins TRBV7-2 and TRBJ2-7; D is possibly TRBD1 (5 bases). In germline, CDR1 is SGHTA, CDR2 FQGNSA. The CDR3 consists of 13 residues. Trimming took off 6 bases at V and 1 base at J, with 10 bases between the two ends. Here the CDR3 DNA reads TGTGCCAGCAGGTCCACAGGTTCCTACGAGCAGTACTTC. This sequence encodes CASRSTGSYEQYF.

This clonotype has at least ten counts. The J gene is TRBJ2-3, the V gene TRBV19; the match to TRBD1 covers 10 bases. V was pared by 3 bases and J by 3 bases, with 3 bases of the junction left unmatched. This CDR3 region has 15 residues. CDR1 and CDR2 from the germline V gene are LNHDA and SQIVND (reference sequence). In DNA form, the CDR3 reads TGTGCCAGTAGTATCCAGGACAGGGGGACAGATACGCAGTATTTT. Amino acids: CASSIQDRGTDTQYF.

This clonotype was found a few times. In DNA form, the CDR3 reads TGCGCCAGCAGCTTGGGGCAGACGTTTAACTATGGCTACACCTTC. As protein: CASSLGQTFNYGYTF. The gene calls are TRBV5-1 and TRBJ1-2; D remains unclear. CDR1 is SGHRS, CDR2 YFSETQ, per germline. V lost 0 bases, J lost 1 base, and 10 bases lay in between. The CDR3 loop spans 15 amino acids.

This clonotype was counted between two and nine times. The gene calls are TRBV14 and TRBJ1-2; D uncertain. The CDR3 contains 15 residues. From germline, CDR1 is SGHDN and CDR2 FVKESK. The V end was cut by 4 bases, the J end by 5 bases, with 17 bases between. The CDR3 sequence is CASSLDRRRLYGYTF. CDR3 sequence (DNA): TGTGCCAGCAGCCTCGATCGGAGACGGTTGTATGGCTACACCTTC.

This clonotype was detected ten times or more. The CDR3 DNA is TGCAGCGGTAACAGGGGAAACACTGAAGCTTTCTTT. Translated: CSGNRGNTEAFF. V gene TRBV29-1 combines with J gene TRBJ1-1, with 7 bases aligning to TRBD1. CDR1 and CDR2 (germline): SQVTM, ANQGSEA. This CDR3 is 12 amino acids long. The trim removed 7 bases at V and 2 bases at J, leaving 4 bases unmatched.

The rearrangement joins TRBV28 to TRBJ1-6, with a weak D call TRBD1 (5 bases). The V and J ends lost 6 bases and 14 bases respectively, with 20 bases between them. The CDR3 contains 14 residues. The germline gives CDR1 MDHEN, CDR2 SYDVKM. The CDR3: CASSLLAGLGALHF. CDR3 DNA: TGTGCCAGCAGCCTCCTGGCGGGGTTAGGGGCCCTCCACTTT.

The V gene is TRBV29-1, the J gene TRBJ1-1; weak D call: TRBD1 (5 bases). The V gene's germline CDR1 is SQVTM and CDR2 ANQGSEA. Between the trimmed V and J ends, which lost 2 bases and 4 bases, there was a span of 8 bases. CDR3 size: 12 residues. The DNA of the CDR3 is TGCAGCGTTGAACGCAGGGTCACTGAAGCTTTCTTT. This gives the protein CSVERRVTEAFF.

Many counts were recorded for this clonotype. The chain uses TRBV6-6 and TRBJ1-2; no clear D gene. The ends were cut back, 6 bases at V and 2 bases at J, with 10 bases in the middle. CDR3 length: 13 residues. From germline, CDR1 is MNHNY and CDR2 SVGAGI (reference sequence). CDR3 loop: CASSPAPNYGYTF. In DNA, the CDR3 is TGTGCCAGCAGCCCCGCCCCAAACTATGGCTACACCTTC.

This clonotype has at least ten counts. The chain recombines TRBV2 with TRBJ2-3; D may be TRBD2 (5 bases). Deletions cut 6 bases from V and 11 bases from J, with 18 bases between. Germline assignment: CDR1 SNHLY and CDR2 FYNNEI. The CDR3 sequence is 13 residues long. The CDR3 here is CASSTQGGLGQYF. As DNA, the CDR3 is TGTGCCAGCAGCACTCAAGGAGGACTGGGGCAGTATTTT.

In its sample, this clonotype was seen a few times. The chain combines TRBV6-2 or TRBV6-3 with TRBJ1-5; maybe TRBD1 (5 bases). From germline, CDR1 is MNHEY and CDR2 SVGEGT. CDR3 length: 14 amino acids. Trimming pared 7 bases from V and 5 bases from J, leaving 15 bases between. CDR3 bases: TGTGCCAGCACCGAATCGGACACCTATCAGCCCCAGCATTTT. Its translation is CASTESDTYQPQHF.

This CDR3 is CASSSSSRLAGETEQFF. The CDR3 DNA reads as TGTGCCAGCAGCTCTAGCTCCCGACTAGCGGGGGAGACTGAGCAGTTCTTC. The J gene is TRBJ2-1, the V gene TRBV7-2, with 12 nucleotides matching TRBD2. The CDR3 contains 17 residues. The germline V gene has CDR1 SGHTA and CDR2 FQGNSA. Losses at the gene ends were 4 bases for V and 9 bases for J; bases not matched to a gene: 13.

This clonotype was detected only a few times. The chain employs TRBV9 and TRBJ2-2; no reliable D call. The CDR3 runs to 13 residues. CDR1 SGDLS and CDR2 YYNGEE come from the germline V gene. Trimming removed 2 bases from V and 6 bases from J, with 8 bases in between. The CDR3 sequence: CASSVLGSGELFF. CDR3 DNA sequence: TGTGCCAGCAGCGTGCTTGGTTCCGGGGAGCTGTTTTTT.

V and J are TRBV6-5 and TRBJ2-3, with TRBD2 matching over 11 bases. Trimming took 2 bases from V and 0 from J; bases not matched to a gene: 7. Germline lookup yields CDR1 MNHEY and CDR2 SVGAGI. The CDR3 is made up of 18 amino acids. As DNA, the CDR3 is TGTGCCAGCAGTTACCTAGGACTAGCGGGTGCTAGCACAGATACGCAGTATTTT. It encodes CASSYLGLAGASTDTQYF.

This clonotype has a count of ten or more. The chain uses TRBV6-2 or TRBV6-3 and TRBJ2-3; 12 bases are a match to TRBD2. In germline, CDR1 is MNHEY, CDR2 SVGEGT. The CDR3 extends over 15 amino acids. After removal of 2 bases from V and 4 bases from J, the junction contained 1 base not matched to a gene. CDR3 DNA: TGTGCCAGCAGTTACCGACTAGCGGGGGCAGATACGCAGTATTTT. It yields the protein CASSYRLAGADTQYF.

This clonotype came up many times. This CDR3 reads CASKGPGRRGLASYEQYF. As DNA, the CDR3 is TGTGCCAGCAAGGGACCGGGTCGCAGGGGACTCGCATCCTACGAGCAGTACTTC. The rearrangement links TRBV3-2 to TRBJ2-7; the D call in the table, TRBD1, was not verified against the DNA. TRBV3-2 is flagged as a pseudogene. The CDR3 runs to 18 residues.

This clonotype was counted a few times. DNA of the CDR3: TGTGCCAGCAGCCCCTCGGTCCAAGAGACCCAGTACTTC. Residues: CASSPSVQETQYF. V is TRBV7-8 and J is TRBJ2-5; D not certain. Germline V gives CDR1 SGHVS, CDR2 FQNEAQ. V lost 5 bases to trimming and J lost 1 base, with 8 bases between them. The CDR3 length is 13 residues. Complete variable domain (other parts from reference TRBV7-8 and TRBJ2-5): GAGVSQSPRYKVAKRGQDVALRCDPISGHVSLFWYQQALGQGPEFLTYFQNEAQLDKSGLPSDRFFAERPEGSVSTLKIQRTQQEDSAVYLCASSPSVQETQYFGPGTRLLVL.